This T cell receptor (beta chain) was sequenced in a study of blood T cell repertoires in COVID-19. Study-level information: Samples taken during acute and convalescent COVID-19 were collected in the United States, Italy and Spain. Nucleic acid was either cDNA or gDNA, and it came from T cells, B-cell-depleted T cells, or PBMCs.

Which cohort a participant joined came from the clinical history participants gave. Methods used by the authors: Quantification of nucleated cells was approximated via reference gene primer amplification. The data were produced by immunoSEQ multiplex PCR, yet TCRdb's version contains in-frame clones alone and is incomplete. From that table come the V and J calls and clone size; the DNA was used to work out D and trimming. The sample carries roughly 170,000 clones, 81% recorded once. Source material: PBMCs or T cells enriched from blood (not recorded which). The clonotype originates from a woman aged 40-49 years with acute COVID-19.

DNA for the CDR3: TGCAGCGTGAGGGTAGGCGGGGTACAAGAGACCCAGTACTTC. Translated, it gives CSVRVGGVQETQYF. The rearrangement links TRBV29-1 to TRBJ2-5; D is possibly TRBD2 (6 bases). Deletions cut 6 bases from V and 2 bases from J, with 16 bases between. The CDR3 extends over 14 amino acids. The germline gives CDR1 SQVTM, CDR2 ANQGSEA.